This is a list of T cell receptor beta chains from one sample in a study of blood T cells in healthy people across ages. From the 5' RACE reads, TCRdb called clonotypes with MiXCR, one entry per CDR3 protein. Here the sample spans 650,000 to 1,000,000 distinct CDR3 sequences, 35% to 40% being singletons. The material sequenced was blood. These receptors originate from a man younger than 35 in good health. Both conserved end residues are part of each CDR3. D genes are given only for firm matches. Size is stated for part of the rows, as once, few or many counts, or as a class when the clone is expanded.

D gene	V gene	J gene	clone size	CDR3 DNA	CDR3 protein
.	TRBV12-3/TRBV12-4	TRBJ2-5	few	TGTGCCAGCACCCCTAGACCGGGCACCCAAGAGACCCAGTACTTC	CASTPRPGTQETQYF
.	TRBV7-2	TRBJ2-3	few	TGTGCCAGCAGCCGTGTGGGGCGCACAGATACGCAGTATTTT	CASSRVGRTDTQYF
.	TRBV3-1	TRBJ2-1	.	TGTGCCAGCAGCCAAGATCAGGTCAACTACAATGAGCAGTTCTTC	CASSQDQVNYNEQFF
TRBD1	TRBV5-1	TRBJ1-6	few	TGCGCCAGCAGCTTGGACCTCCCAGGGGGGAATTCACCCCTCCACTTT	CASSLDLPGGNSPLHF
.	TRBV29-1	TRBJ2-5	many	TGCAGCGTGGACCTGATTAGTGGGTCGCCCGAGACCCAGTACTTC	CSVDLISGSPETQYF
.	TRBV5-1	TRBJ1-1	.	TGCGCCAGCAGCCAAGGGACTAAAGGAGCTTTCTTT	CASSQGTKGAFF
TRBD2	TRBV11-2	TRBJ2-1	.	TGTGCCAGCAGCTTAGTACCTCTAGCGGGGGGTCGACCGTTCTTC	CASSLVPLAGGRPFF
.	TRBV7-9	TRBJ2-3	few	TGTGCCAGCAGCCACCCAGTCACAGATACGCAGTATTTT	CASSHPVTDTQYF
TRBD1	TRBV5-1	TRBJ2-1	.	TGCGCCAGCAGCCCCGGGGATAAGGGGGCCTACCGGCCCCCGTACAATGAGCAGTTCTTC	CASSPGDKGAYRPPYNEQFF
.	TRBV12-3/TRBV12-4	TRBJ2-5	.	TGTGCCAGCACCCTCAGAGGGGGAGTGGGAGAGACCCAGTACTTC	CASTLRGGVGETQYF
.	TRBV12-3/TRBV12-4	TRBJ2-1	.	TGTGCCAGCAGTTTAACAGGGAACTACAATGAGCAGTTCTTC	CASSLTGNYNEQFF
.	TRBV20-1	TRBJ2-1	.	TGCAGTGCTAGAGAGGAGTACAATGAGCAGTTCTTC	CSAREEYNEQFF
TRBD1	TRBV2	TRBJ2-7	few	TGTGCCAGCAGTCCAGAGACAGGGTGGACCTACGAGCAGTACTTC	CASSPETGWTYEQYF
.	TRBV20-1	TRBJ2-5	few	TGCAGTGCTAGAGATATGGAACAGGCAGAGACCCAGTACTTC	CSARDMEQAETQYF
.	TRBV18	TRBJ2-5	.	TGTGCCAGCGCACCAAAGTCAGAGACCCAGTACTTC	CASAPKSETQYF
.	TRBV6-1	TRBJ1-2	.	TGTGCCAGCAGCGACTTGAACTATGGCTACACCTTC	CASSDLNYGYTF
TRBD1	TRBV7-9	TRBJ2-1	many	TGTGCCAGCACCCTCCGGGACAGGGCCTATGAGCAGTTCTTC	CASTLRDRAYEQFF
.	TRBV4-1	TRBJ2-7	.	TGCGCCAGCAGCCAAGAAGGACATAGCTCCTGCGAGCAGTACTTC	CASSQEGHSSCEQYF
.	TRBV9	TRBJ2-5	few	TGTGCCAGCAGCGCCCAGCTCGGGCCCCAAGAGACCCAGTACTTC	CASSAQLGPQETQYF
.	TRBV10-3	TRBJ2-2	.	TGTGCCATCAGAGGCCGCGAGGGCCTAGGGGCCGGGGAGCTGTTTTTT	CAIRGREGLGAGELFF
.	TRBV12-3/TRBV12-4	TRBJ2-3	.	TGTGCCAGCACCTTGACAGGCCTCAGAGCAGATACGCAGTATTTT	CASTLTGLRADTQYF
.	TRBV20-1	TRBJ2-6	many	TGCAGTGCTAGAGATACTTCCGGGGCCAACGTCCTGACTTTC	CSARDTSGANVLTF
.	TRBV3-1	TRBJ1-1	.	TGTGCCAGCAGCCAAGTGGCCAGGGGGAACACTGAAGCTTTCTTT	CASSQVARGNTEAFF
.	TRBV5-1	TRBJ2-3	few	TGCGCCAGCAGCTCGAGAGGGGGGGGGCCAATCACAGATACGCAGTATTTT	CASSSRGGGPITDTQYF
TRBD1	TRBV12-3/TRBV12-4	TRBJ2-7	.	TGTGCCAGCAGAAGCCGACAGGGGAGCAATGAGCAGTACTTC	CASRSRQGSNEQYF
TRBD2	TRBV12-3/TRBV12-4	TRBJ2-1	.	TGTGCCGGCATACTAGCGGGGGGGCCCCACAATGAGCAGTTCTTC	CAGILAGGPHNEQFF
.	TRBV5-6	TRBJ1-1	.	TGTGCCAGCAGCCGACAGACAGCTCAGGAAATGAACACTGAAGCTTTCTTT	CASSRQTAQEMNTEAFF
.	TRBV6-5	TRBJ2-3	.	TGTGCCAGCAGTTACACGCGCATGGCCGATACGCAGTATTTT	CASSYTRMADTQYF
.	TRBV7-9	TRBJ2-5	few	TGTGCCAGCAGCTTAGGACGGATCAATGAGCAGTACTTC	CASSLGRINEQYF
.	TRBV20-1	TRBJ1-1	.	TGCAGTGCTAGACCAGGGGCTCTGAACACTGAAGCTTTCTTT	CSARPGALNTEAFF
.	TRBV6-5	TRBJ1-4	many	TGTGCCAGCAGTTCACCGGGCCCTTCAGAAAAACTGTTTTTT	CASSSPGPSEKLFF
.	TRBV5-1	TRBJ2-3	.	TGCGCCAGCAGCCCGGTTCGTGGGTTAACAGATACGCAGTATTTT	CASSPVRGLTDTQYF
.	TRBV4-2	TRBJ2-5	few	TGTGCCAGCAGCCAAGAGTCAGAACAAGAGACCCAGTACTTC	CASSQESEQETQYF
TRBD1	TRBV12-3/TRBV12-4	TRBJ2-1	.	TGTGCCAGCAGCGACACCGGGACAGGGGGCAATGAGCAGTTCTTC	CASSDTGTGGNEQFF
.	TRBV20-1	TRBJ1-1	.	TGCAGTGCCGCGAGACCAGTTACGAACACTGAAGCTTTCTTT	CSAARPVTNTEAFF
TRBD2	TRBV12-3/TRBV12-4	TRBJ2-1	many	TGTGCCAGCAGTCCGGGACTAGCGGGGAAAGAGCAGTTCTTC	CASSPGLAGKEQFF
TRBD2	TRBV7-2	TRBJ2-7	.	TGTGCCAGCAGCCCCCTAGCGGGAGGCTGCGAGCAGTACTTC	CASSPLAGGCEQYF
.	TRBV3-1	TRBJ1-5	few	TGTGCCAGCAGCCAAGGGCCCGTCTCGATCAGGCAGCCCCAGCATTTT	CASSQGPVSIRQPQHF
.	TRBV4-3	TRBJ2-7	.	TGCGCCAGCAGCCAAGGAAGTAGGAGGACCGACAGGATAACCTACAATGAGCAGTACTTC	CASSQGSRRTDRITYNEQYF
.	TRBV28	TRBJ2-7	.	TGTGCCAGCAGTCTTGGACGGACGTCCTACGAGCAGTACTTC	CASSLGRTSYEQYF
.	TRBV7-2	TRBJ2-3	.	TGTGCCAGCAGCCCAGCTCAGGAAGATACGCAGTATTTT	CASSPAQEDTQYF
TRBD2	TRBV9	TRBJ2-7	.	TGTGCCAGCAGCGCCTCAACTAGCGGGGGGGCACAGAATGAGCAGTACTTC	CASSASTSGGAQNEQYF
TRBD1	TRBV28	TRBJ2-7	.	TGTGCCAGCAGTCGCCAAACAGGGGGTATCCACGAGCAGTACTTC	CASSRQTGGIHEQYF
.	TRBV3-1	TRBJ1-1	.	TGTGCCAGCAGCCTCTTAGAGGAAGCTTTCTTT	CASSLLEEAFF
TRBD1	TRBV20-1	TRBJ2-3	many	TGCAGTGCTCGGCCGGGACAGGGTGGGGATACGCAGTATTTT	CSARPGQGGDTQYF
.	TRBV19	TRBJ2-3	.	TGTGCCAGTAACTATGGAGTAGGGGGGGATACGCAGTATTTT	CASNYGVGGDTQYF
.	TRBV5-5	TRBJ2-3	.	TGTGCCAGCAGCTTGCGCGGCAGGGGTGCAGATACGCAGTATTTT	CASSLRGRGADTQYF
TRBD2	TRBV7-2	TRBJ2-5	few	TGTGCCAGCAGCTTAAACAGCGGGGAGGGGGAGACCCAGTACTTC	CASSLNSGEGETQYF
.	TRBV20-1	TRBJ1-5	.	TGCAGTGCTGCAGGGTTGGCTCAGCCCCAGCATTTT	CSAAGLAQPQHF
TRBD2	TRBV20-1	TRBJ2-3	few	TGCAGTGCTAGACTAGCGGAGCGTAGCACAGATACGCAGTATTTT	CSARLAERSTDTQYF
TRBD2	TRBV4-2	TRBJ2-2	.	TGTGCCAGCAGCCAAGAGACCGGGGGGGCAGCGCTGTTTTTT	CASSQETGGAALFF